The 7 T cell receptor beta chains presented below share a single source sample, sequenced in a study of glioma-infiltrating T cells. Using RNA template, CDR3s of TCR alpha and beta were amplified with iRepertoire arm-PCR. TCRdb re-analysed the multiplex PCR reads in MiXCR, keeping a single row per CDR3 protein. The table records 150,000 to 200,000 distinct CDR3 sequences, around 32% of them present only once. Specimen: glioma tissue, nonneoplastic brain tissue, or PBMCs (not recorded which). Source of these receptors: a human donor with low-grade glioma or glioblastoma, undergoing nonglioma brain surgery, or in good health (not recorded which).

With respect to this clonotype: This could be a read error, since a much larger clone is one nucleotide away. The V and J genes are TRBV5-4 and TRBJ2-3; no reliable D call. Trimming removed 6 bases at V and 6 bases at J, with 11 bases between. The CDR3 contains 12 residues. Germline assignment: CDR1 SGHNT and CDR2 YYREEE (reference sequence). The CDR3 DNA sequence: TGTGCCAGCATCGCGGATGTGGATACGCAGTATTTT. Translation gives CASIADVDTQYF.

This clonotype was found many times. The junction departs from germline at one end; a sequencing error may be responsible. V is TRBV7-2 and J is TRBJ2-1; 7 nucleotides agree with TRBD2. The CDR3 is 16 residues long. Looked up from germline, CDR1 is SGHTA and CDR2 is FQGNSA. CDR3 protein: CASSLGLAVGLNEQFF. The CDR3 bases are TGTGCCAGCAGTTTAGGCCTAGCGGTTGGGCTCAATGAGCAGTTCTTC.

The chain links TRBV4-2 to TRBJ2-7; 12 bases agree with TRBD1. V lost 4 bases and J lost 6; bases outside the gene matches: 7. The CDR3 runs to 15 residues. Germline V CDR1 and CDR2: LGHNA, YNFKEQ. The CDR3: CASSPPGQGAGEQYF. The DNA for the CDR3 is TGTGCCAGCAGCCCGCCGGGACAGGGGGCAGGCGAGCAGTACTTC.

Ten or more counts support this clonotype. The chain combines TRBV25-1 with TRBJ2-1; D is perhaps TRBD1 (5 bases). Germline V gene lookup returns CDR1 MGHDK and CDR2 SYGVNS. Trimming took 4 bases from V and 0 from J, leaving 13 bases between them. The CDR3 totals 16 residues. CDR3 loop: CASSVTTESSYNEQFF. CDR3 nucleotide sequence: TGTGCCAGCAGTGTGACGACAGAGAGCTCCTACAATGAGCAGTTCTTC. The full variable domain, with the rest looked up from reference TRBV25-1 and TRBJ2-1, is EADIYQTPRYLVIGTGKKITLECSQTMGHDKMYWYQQDPGMELHLIHYSYGVNSTEKGDLSSESTVSRIRTEHFPLTLESARPSHTSQYLCASSVTTESSYNEQFFGPGTRLTVL.

This clonotype was counted ten times or more. The V gene is TRBV12-3 or TRBV12-4, the J gene TRBJ1-1; D may be TRBD1 (5 bases). The CDR3 is made up of 12 amino acids. V was trimmed by 7 bases and J by 7 bases, leaving 13 bases between them. DNA for the CDR3: TGTGCCAGCACCGGGGGGGGGATTGAAGCTTTCTTT. Its protein product is CASTGGGIEAFF.

This clonotype has at least ten counts. The chain carries TRBV7-9 and TRBJ2-7, with a weak D call TRBD2 (6 bases). CDR1 and CDR2 (germline): SEHNR, FQNEAQ (reference sequence). The CDR3 is 14 residues long. Trimming shortened V by 7 bases and J by 6 bases, and 19 bases separated the two germline ends. In DNA, the CDR3 is TGTGCCAGCAACCCGGGACTGAGAAATGCCGAGCAGTACTTC. This encodes CASNPGLRNAEQYF.

The gene calls are TRBV6-1 and TRBJ2-5; TRBD2 matches at 9 bases. With V trimmed by 6 bases and J by 11 bases, 10 bases remained unmatched. The CDR3 is 13 amino acids. Germline V gives CDR1 MNHNS, CDR2 SASEGT. The CDR3 protein is CASRTSGQDTQYF. The CDR3 DNA follows: TGTGCCAGCAGGACTAGCGGCCAAGATACGCAGTACTTC.